This T cell receptor (beta chain) was observed in a study of blood T cell repertoires in COVID-19. The overall study: The origin of the acute and convalescent COVID-19 samples was the United States, Italy and Spain. T cells, B-cell-depleted T cells, or PBMCs provided the cDNA or gDNA that served as material.

Authors' analysis steps: By means of reference gene primer amplification, nucleated cell counts were estimated. Using immunoSEQ multiplex PCR, the repertoire was profiled, and TCRdb retains in-frame clones only, with some absent. Clone size and the V and J calls come from that table; the DNA yielded D and trimming. The top ten hold approximately 15% of the sample, which has about 79,000 clones, about 89% seen once. CDR3 size: 13 residues. Germline CDR1 SGHDN, CDR2 FVKESK. Trimming removed 4 bases at V and 3 bases at J, with 8 bases between. The sequence came from a man between 65 and 79 years old with active or convalescent COVID-19. Sequencing was done on a sample of peripheral blood. V gene TRBV14 combines with J gene TRBJ2-3, with D possibly being TRBD1 (6 bases). The CDR3 DNA is TGTGCCAGCAGCCTACAGGGAACAGATACGCAGTATTTT. It translates to CASSLQGTDTQYF.